This entry lists 27 T cell receptor beta chains sequenced from one sample in a study of T cell responses to AZD1222 COVID-19 vaccine (dated by TCRdb to the early 2020s). Library creation used the immunoSEQ multiplex PCR assay. TCRdb limited this immuneACCESS table to in-frame rearrangements with V and J called. A share of clones is missing; checked studies link under half to unresolved V genes, and the rest is unexplained. Here the sample has 120,000 or so clones; around 85% occur a single time. The ten largest clones capture less than 10% of the sample. The label giving this sample's time point can be read as: baseline before first vaccination. This material consisted of peripheral blood, taken on day 0 of AZD1222 vaccination. All receptors come from an adult in good health.

This chain uses TRBV30 with TRBJ1-6, with 12 bases fitting TRBD1. This CDR3 has 15 amino acids. Unmatched junction bases numbered 8, after V lost 6 bases and J lost 8 bases. Germline-derived CDR1 and CDR2 are GTSNPN and SVGIG (reference sequence). The CDR3 region is CACRDRGRVDSPLHF. CDR3 coding DNA: TGTGCCTGTCGGGACAGGGGGCGCGTCGATTCACCCCTCCACTTT.

This chain uses TRBV11-3 with TRBJ2-7, with 12 bases aligning to TRBD2. The V gene end was trimmed by 6 bases and the J gene end by 6 bases; junction bases not matched to a gene: 6. The CDR3 runs 14 residues. The germline gives CDR1 SGHNT, CDR2 YENEEA. CDR3 amino acids: CASSGLAGSGEQYF. CDR3 nucleotides: TGTGCCAGCAGTGGACTAGCGGGGTCTGGCGAGCAGTACTTC.

This chain links TRBV7-8 with TRBJ2-1, with a possible D match to TRBD1 (6 bases). The ends were cut back, 5 bases at V and 7 bases at J, with 18 bases in the middle. The V gene's germline CDR1 is SGHVS and CDR2 FQNEAQ. The CDR3 has 15 amino acids. Here the CDR3 reads CASSEIQGTQNEQFF. CDR3 bases: TGTGCCAGCAGCGAGATACAGGGCACTCAGAATGAGCAGTTCTTC. Full variable domain (remainder filled in from reference TRBV7-8 and TRBJ2-1): GAGVSQSPRYKVAKRGQDVALRCDPISGHVSLFWYQQALGQGPEFLTYFQNEAQLDKSGLPSDRFFAERPEGSVSTLKIQRTQQEDSAVYLCASSEIQGTQNEQFFGPGTRLTVL.

The chain employs TRBV5-4 and TRBJ2-3; D might be TRBD2 (5 bases). From germline, CDR1 is SGHNT and CDR2 YYREEE (reference sequence). This CDR3 region has 13 residues. Deletions cut 2 bases from V and 4 bases from J, with 8 bases between. The CDR3 nucleotides are TGTGCCAGCAGCTTCTCGGGGTCAGATACGCAGTATTTT. Its translation: CASSFSGSDTQYF.

The CDR3 loop is CASSADRVNQPQHF. In DNA, the CDR3 is TGTGCCAGCAGCGCCGACAGGGTCAATCAGCCCCAGCATTTT. This chain links TRBV9 with TRBJ1-5; 7 positions match TRBD1. The length of the CDR3 is 14 residues. Per the germline V gene, CDR1 is SGDLS and CDR2 is YYNGEE. With 3 bases clipped from V and 3 bases from J, the junction kept 3 bases outside the gene matches. Full variable domain (rest looked up from reference TRBV9 and TRBJ1-5): DSGVTQTPKHLITATGQRVTLRCSPRSGDLSVYWYQQSLDQGLQFLIQYYNGEERAKGNILERFSAQQFPDLHSELNLSSLELGDSALYFCASSADRVNQPQHFGDGTRLSIL.

J is TRBJ1-1 and V is TRBV7-9; TRBD1 aligns across 7 bases. The V segment lost 5 bases and the J segment 0 bases; nucleotides outside the gene matches: 12. This CDR3 comprises 17 residues. The germline V gene has CDR1 SEHNR and CDR2 FQNEAQ (reference sequence). CDR3 protein: CASSPSRTGGVNTEAFF. CDR3 nucleotides: TGTGCCAGCAGCCCCTCCCGGACAGGTGGCGTGAACACTGAAGCTTTCTTT. The full variable domain, completed using reference TRBV7-9 and TRBJ1-1, is DTGVSQNPRHKITKRGQNVTFRCDPISEHNRLYWYRQTLGQGPEFLTYFQNEAQLEKSRLLSDRFSAERPKGSFSTLEIQRTEQGDSAMYLCASSPSRTGGVNTEAFFGQGTRLTVV.

For the CDR3, the DNA is TGTGCCTGGAGTTACCGGGACAGGGAAGGTTCACCCCTCCACTTT. It codes for CAWSYRDREGSPLHF. The rearrangement uses TRBV30 and TRBJ1-6; TRBD1 matches at 9 bases. CDR1 is GTSNPN and CDR2 is SVGIG in the germline V gene (reference sequence). V lost 2 bases, J lost 9 bases, and 8 bases stayed unmatched. This CDR3 is 15 amino acids long. Full variable domain (rest looked up from reference TRBV30 and TRBJ1-6): SQTIHQWPATLVQPVGSPLSLECTVEGTSNPNLYWYRQAAGRGLQLLFYSVGIGQISSEVPQNLSASRPQDRQFILSSKKLLLSDSGFYLCAWSYRDREGSPLHFGNGTRLTVT.

The V gene is TRBV24-1, the J gene TRBJ2-2; no clear D gene. This CDR3 spans 13 amino acids. The germline CDR1 and CDR2 sequences are KGHDR and SFDVKD. V was shortened by 7 bases and J by 3 bases, with 8 bases between the two germline ends. CDR3 in amino acids: CATSRRYTGELFF. CDR3 bases: TGTGCCACCAGCAGGCGCTACACCGGGGAGCTGTTTTTT.

The rearrangement links TRBV10-3 to TRBJ2-1; 8 bases are shared with TRBD2. After removal of 8 bases from V and 7 bases from J, the junction contained 4 bases not matched to a gene. Germline CDR1 reads ENHRY; CDR2 reads SYGVKD. The CDR3 extends over 12 amino acids. CDR3 sequence: CAISSGGNEQFF. CDR3 DNA: TGTGCCATCTCAAGCGGGGGTAATGAGCAGTTCTTC.

The V and J genes are TRBV5-4 and TRBJ1-2; 7 nucleotides agree with TRBD1. From germline, CDR1 is SGHNT and CDR2 YYREEE (reference sequence). The CDR3 runs to 14 residues. The trim removed 3 bases at V and 3 bases at J, leaving 5 bases unmatched. CDR3 bases: TGTGCCAGCAGCTCGAACAGGGGAGACTATGGCTACACCTTC. Residues: CASSSNRGDYGYTF. Full variable domain (remainder filled in from reference TRBV5-4 and TRBJ1-2): ETGVTQSPTHLIKTRGQQVTLRCSSQSGHNTVSWYQQALGQGPQFIFQYYREEENGRGNFPPRFSGLQFPNYSSELNVNALELDDSALYLCASSSNRGDYGYTFGSGTRLTVV.

This clone was found a few times. In DNA, the CDR3 is TGTGCCAGCAGCTTAGAAGCTGGGCAGTACTTC. Residues: CASSLEAGQYF. This chain connects TRBV7-2 to TRBJ2-7; D ambiguous. Trimming took 1 base from V and 9 from J, leaving 7 bases between them. This CDR3 has 11 amino acids. CDR1 is SGHTA and CDR2 is FQGNSA in the germline V gene.

This chain uses TRBV24-1 with TRBJ2-5, with D possibly being TRBD2 (6 bases). The CDR3 is 19 residues long. The V end was cut by 2 bases, the J end by 9 bases, with 30 bases between. Germline assignment: CDR1 KGHDR and CDR2 SFDVKD. CDR3 sequence (DNA): TGTGCCACCAGTGATTCCCTAGGGCGTGCCTCCTGGGGGGTGCAGGCCCAGTACTTC. Amino acid sequence: CATSDSLGRASWGVQAQYF.

This chain uses TRBV5-4 with TRBJ1-2; maybe TRBD1 (5 bases). The CDR3 contains 15 residues. The germline V and J ends were trimmed by 4 bases and 4 bases, with 17 bases remaining between them. The V gene's germline CDR1 is SGHNT and CDR2 YYREEE (reference sequence). The CDR3 spells CASSDFRAQGYGYTF. The CDR3 nucleotides are TGTGCCAGCAGCGACTTTAGGGCCCAGGGCTATGGCTACACCTTC.

This clone was seen a handful of times. This chain links TRBV9 with TRBJ1-6; D possibly corresponds to TRBD1 (5 bases). V shed 0 bases and J shed 9 bases, with 13 bases lying between them. Germline CDR1 and CDR2: SGDLS and YYNGEE. The CDR3 totals 15 residues. CDR3 sequence reads: CASSVGGAGVSPLHF. The CDR3 coding sequence is TGTGCCAGCAGCGTAGGCGGGGCCGGGGTTTCACCCCTCCACTTT.

The chain recombines TRBV4-2 with TRBJ1-6, with D maybe TRBD1 (5 bases). The CDR3 covers 18 residues. V was clipped by 0 bases and J by 8 bases, with 20 bases between them. Germline V CDR1 and CDR2: LGHNA, YNFKEQ. DNA of the CDR3: TGTGCCAGCAGCCAAGAAATCTACCTCGAGGGGATGGATTCACCCCTCCACTTT. Encoded protein: CASSQEIYLEGMDSPLHF.

The chain is built from TRBV2 and TRBJ1-4; 7 bases are shared with TRBD1. CDR1 is SNHLY and CDR2 is FYNNEI in the germline V gene. The CDR3 length is 15 residues. V lost 6 bases, J lost 3 bases, and 7 bases stayed unmatched. CDR3 loop: CASSAIGTANEKLFF. CDR3 DNA: TGTGCCAGCAGCGCAATCGGGACAGCTAATGAAAAACTGTTTTTT.

This chain uses TRBV6-4 with TRBJ2-6; 10 nucleotides line up with TRBD1. V was pared by 4 bases and J by 0 bases, with 0 bases of the junction left unmatched. CDR1 MRHNA and CDR2 SNTAGT come from the germline V gene. The CDR3 consists of 16 residues. The CDR3 sequence: CASSGTGGSGANVLTF. In DNA, the CDR3 is TGTGCCAGCAGTGGGACAGGGGGCTCTGGGGCCAACGTCCTGACTTTC.

The rearrangement joins TRBV24-1 to TRBJ1-5, with TRBD1 as a possible D gene (6 bases). CDR3 length: 11 residues. Germline CDR1 KGHDR, CDR2 SFDVKD. CDR3 sequence (DNA): TGTTACTACAGGGAACGACAGCCCCAGCATTTT. Protein product: CYYRERQPQHF.

The chain has TRBV3-1 (or the pseudogene TRBV3-2) and TRBJ2-1; 7 bases match TRBD2. This CDR3 spans 15 amino acids. Germline V gene lookup returns CDR1 LGHDT and CDR2 YNNKEL (reference sequence). V gave up 0 bases and J gave up 2 bases; unmatched junction bases: 1. CDR3 sequence reads: CASSQDAGAYNEQFF. CDR3 nucleotide sequence: TGTGCCAGCAGCCAAGACGCGGGGGCCTACAATGAGCAGTTCTTC.

V is TRBV27 and J is TRBJ2-5; 13 bases line up with TRBD2. CDR3 length: 19 amino acids. Germline V gene data show CDR1 as MNHEY and CDR2 as SMNVEV (reference sequence). Trimming took 0 bases from V and 4 from J; bases not matched to a gene: 11. This CDR3 reads CASSLSTPRTSGRRETQYF. As DNA, the CDR3 is TGTGCCAGCAGTTTATCGACCCCGCGGACTAGCGGGAGACGAGAGACCCAGTACTTC.

The DNA of the CDR3 is TGCAGCGTTGAAGTACGAGGTGGCTACACCTTC. Encoded protein: CSVEVRGGYTF. The rearrangement links TRBV29-1 to TRBJ1-2; D is uncertain. The ends were cut back, 1 base at V and 7 bases at J, with 7 bases in the middle. This CDR3 is 11 amino acids long. Germline values: CDR1 SQVTM, CDR2 ANQGSEA. The full variable domain, in which reference TRBV29-1 and TRBJ1-2 provide the parts outside the CDR3, is SAVISQKPSRDICQRGTSLTIQCQVDSQVTMMFWYRQQPGQSLTLIATANQGSEATYESGFVIDKFPISRPNLTFSTLTVSNMSPEDSSIYLCSVEVRGGYTFGSGTRLTVV.

This clone was seen a few times. The chain recombines TRBV6-5 with TRBJ2-2; possibly TRBD2 for D (6 bases). The CDR3 spans 14 residues. V was pared by 8 bases and J by 0 bases, with 10 bases between. Per the germline V gene, CDR1 is MNHEY and CDR2 is SVGAGI. The CDR3 sequence: CASRRGTNTGELFF. Written as DNA, the CDR3 is TGTGCCAGCCGGAGGGGAACGAACACCGGGGAGCTGTTTTTT.

The chain joins TRBV7-8 to TRBJ2-2, with 7 nucleotides matching TRBD2. This CDR3 comprises 19 residues. V shed 1 base, J shed 0 bases, and the junction held 11 bases outside the gene matches. CDR1 and CDR2 from the germline V gene are SGHVS and FQNEAQ. CDR3 bases: TGTGCCAGCAGCTTAGGCTTCCCCAGCGGGGTCGCGAACACCGGGGAGCTGTTTTTT. Amino acids: CASSLGFPSGVANTGELFF.

As regards this clone: Germline is not matched at one junction end, which may reflect a read error. The genes are TRBV7-2 and TRBJ2-7; D gene uncertain. Per the germline V gene, CDR1 is SGHTA and CDR2 is FQGNSA. The CDR3 contains 14 residues. CDR3: CASSQVLLGSRSHF. The CDR3 nucleotides are TGTGCCAGCAGCCAGGTCCTTTTGGGCAGCCGCTCGCACTTC.

This chain connects TRBV27 to TRBJ2-5; 12 nucleotides align to TRBD2. CDR3 length: 16 amino acids. Germline V lookup: CDR1 MNHEY, CDR2 SMNVEV (reference sequence). The junction had 8 bases not matched to a gene; V was cut back by 4 bases and J by 5 bases. CDR3 amino acids: CASSSPRLAGEETQYF. CDR3 DNA sequence: TGTGCCAGCAGTTCCCCCCGACTAGCGGGAGAGGAGACCCAGTACTTC.

The chain recombines TRBV19 with TRBJ2-3; D not resolved. Per germline, CDR1 LNHDA and CDR2 SQIVND (reference sequence). The CDR3 loop spans 11 amino acids. The V gene lost 4 bases and the J gene lost 6 bases, with 5 bases spanning the gap. Here the CDR3 reads CASSKLDTQYF. For the CDR3, the DNA is TGTGCCAGTAGTAAGCTCGATACGCAGTATTTT.

V and J are TRBV27 and TRBJ1-6; no firm D call. The CDR3 extends over 12 amino acids. Germline V CDR1 and CDR2: MNHEY, SMNVEV (reference sequence). Trimming left V 3 bases short and J 9 bases short, with 6 bases between. The CDR3 here is CASSFLGSPLHF. CDR3 coding DNA: TGTGCCAGCAGTTTTCTAGGTTCACCCCTCCACTTT.